What follows is one T cell receptor (beta chain) and its context. Its target is not known. These data are taken from a study of shared clonotypes between healthy human individuals. General study results and limits: Read depth was anticipated to influence clonotype sharing among donors.

The authors distributed each subset's genomic DNA evenly over several immunoSEQ plates. The repertoire was sequenced with immunoSEQ multiplex PCR; TCRdb's copy has only in-frame clones and lacks some. The table shows hundreds of thousands of clones, with around 96% occurring only once. This CDR3 comprises 17 residues. J was trimmed by 6 bases and V by 4 bases; bases with no gene match: 13. Germline CDR1 is LGHNA and CDR2 is YNFKEQ. Naive CD8 cells were CD45RO-negative, positively selected for CCR7, excluding terminally differentiated effector memory CD45RA+ cells. The material sequenced was naive CD8+ T cells sorted from blood. The gene calls are TRBV4-2 and TRBJ2-1; 9 bases match TRBD2. The receptor's source is a woman aged 30 to 39 in good health. The CDR3 DNA sequence: TGTGCCAGCAGCCCTGGGACTAGCAGCTTCCTCGGCAATGAGCAGTTCTTC. It specifies CASSPGTSSFLGNEQFF.